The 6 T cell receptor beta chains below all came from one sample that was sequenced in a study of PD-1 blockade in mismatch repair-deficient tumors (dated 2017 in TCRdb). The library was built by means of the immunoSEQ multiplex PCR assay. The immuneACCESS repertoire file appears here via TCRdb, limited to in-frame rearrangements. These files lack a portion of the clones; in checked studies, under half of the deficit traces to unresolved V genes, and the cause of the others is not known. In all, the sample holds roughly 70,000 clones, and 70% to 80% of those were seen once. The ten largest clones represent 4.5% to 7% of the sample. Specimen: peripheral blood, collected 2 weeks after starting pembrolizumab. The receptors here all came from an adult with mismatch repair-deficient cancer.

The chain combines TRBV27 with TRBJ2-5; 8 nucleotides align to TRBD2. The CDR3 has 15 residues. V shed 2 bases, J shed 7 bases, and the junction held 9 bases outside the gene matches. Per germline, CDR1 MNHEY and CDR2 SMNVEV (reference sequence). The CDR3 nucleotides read TGTGCCAGCAGTTTAAGCGGGGGTTCTGGGGGGACCCAGTACTTC. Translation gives CASSLSGGSGGTQYF.

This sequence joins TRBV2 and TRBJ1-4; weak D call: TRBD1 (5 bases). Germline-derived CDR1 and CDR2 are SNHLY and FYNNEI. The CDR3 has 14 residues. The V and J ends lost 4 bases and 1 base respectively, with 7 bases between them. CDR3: CASSAGGTNEKLFF. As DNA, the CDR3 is TGTGCCAGCAGTGCGGGGGGAACTAATGAAAAACTGTTTTTT.

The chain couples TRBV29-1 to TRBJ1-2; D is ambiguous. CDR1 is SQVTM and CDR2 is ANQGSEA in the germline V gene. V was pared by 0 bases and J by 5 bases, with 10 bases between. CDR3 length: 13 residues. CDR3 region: CSVEDGGQYGYTF. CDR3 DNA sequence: TGCAGCGTTGAAGATGGCGGGCAATATGGCTACACCTTC.

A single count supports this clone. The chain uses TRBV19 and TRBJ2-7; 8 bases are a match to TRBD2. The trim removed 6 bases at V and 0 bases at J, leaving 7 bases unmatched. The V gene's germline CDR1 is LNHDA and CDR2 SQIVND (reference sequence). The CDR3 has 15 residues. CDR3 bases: TGTGCCAGTAGCAGCAGCGGGGGCCTCTCCTACGAGCAGTACTTC. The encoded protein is CASSSSGGLSYEQYF.

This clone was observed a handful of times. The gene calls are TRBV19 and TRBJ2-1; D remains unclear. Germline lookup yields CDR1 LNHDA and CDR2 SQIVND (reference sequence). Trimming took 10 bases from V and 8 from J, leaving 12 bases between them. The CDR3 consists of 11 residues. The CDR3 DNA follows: TGTGCCATCAGTATGGGGTATGAGCAGTTCTTC. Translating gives CAISMGYEQFF.

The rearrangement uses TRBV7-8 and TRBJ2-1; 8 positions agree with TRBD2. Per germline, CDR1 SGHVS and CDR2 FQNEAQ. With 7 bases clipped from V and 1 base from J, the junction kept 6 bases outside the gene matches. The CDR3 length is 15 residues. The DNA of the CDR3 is TGTGCCAGCAAGATTAGCGGGATGTCCTACAATGAGCAGTTCTTC. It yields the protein CASKISGMSYNEQFF.